This passage covers 3 T cell receptor beta chains from one sample sequenced in a study of T cells after yellow fever vaccination. TCRdb analysed the 5' RACE reads with MiXCR anew, one entry per CDR3 protein. The data contain almost 600,000 distinct CDR3 sequences, approximately 12% of them singletons. The sequences come from PBMCs, collected on the day of the yellow fever booster vaccination. These receptors originate from a man aged 30-40 years who received the YFV17D yellow fever vaccine.

This clonotype showed up just a few times. The chain employs TRBV6-5 and TRBJ2-7; D unresolved. This CDR3 is 15 amino acids long. Germline lookup yields CDR1 MNHEY and CDR2 SVGAGI. Trimming cost V 0 bases and J 6 bases, with 15 bases left between them. DNA for the CDR3: TGTGCCAGCAGTTACTCCGGCTATAGGGTTGCCGAGCAGTACTTC. This gives the protein CASSYSGYRVAEQYF.

This clonotype was found a few times. This chain links TRBV18 with TRBJ2-5; D tentatively reads TRBD1 or TRBD2 (5 bases each). Trimming pared 0 bases from V and 5 bases from J, leaving 13 bases between. This CDR3 region has 15 residues. Germline V gives CDR1 KGHSH, CDR2 LQKENI. CDR3 sequence: CASSPPVGEGETQYF. CDR3 nucleotides: TGTGCCAGCTCACCACCGGTGGGAGAGGGGGAGACCCAGTACTTC.

This clonotype appeared a few times. This chain connects TRBV5-1 to TRBJ2-4, with a weak D call TRBD1 (5 bases). The CDR3 is 16 amino acids. V lost 4 bases and J lost 8, with 22 bases in between. Germline CDR1 is SGHRS and CDR2 is YFSETQ. The CDR3 coding sequence is TGCGCCAGCAGCAACTACCTCGACAGTCGCGTAGACATTCAGTACTTC. Its translation is CASSNYLDSRVDIQYF.